A selection of T cell receptor beta chains follows, all from one sample in a study of blood T cells in healthy people across ages. TCRdb processed the 5' RACE reads anew with MiXCR; each CDR3 protein has one entry. The data contain about 1,800,000 distinct CDR3 sequences, 28% of them singletons. Sequences were obtained from blood. These receptors were taken from a woman aged 25 to 39 in good health. Each CDR3 is given with its conserved first and last residue. D genes are given only for firm matches. Clone size appears in some rows only: once, few, many, or a class for an expanded clone.

v_call	clone_size	j_call	d_call	cdr3_nt	cdr3_aa
TRBV3-1	-	TRBJ1-5	-	TGTGCCAGCAGCCAGGACGGAGGTAATCAGCCCCAGCATTTT	CASSQDGGNQPQHF
TRBV30	-	TRBJ2-7	TRBD1	TGTGCCTGGGGGACAGGGGTGAGATACGAGCAGTACTTC	CAWGTGVRYEQYF
TRBV7-2	-	TRBJ1-1	-	TGTGCCAGCACCCTTTGGGGGGGGAACACTGAAGCTTTCTTT	CASTLWGGNTEAFF
TRBV10-2	few	TRBJ1-1	-	TGCGCCGGAGGGGGGGCCATCACTGAAGCTTTCTTT	CAGGGAITEAFF
TRBV28	-	TRBJ2-5	-	TGTGCCAGCGTGGGTTGGGTCTCGGAGACCCAGTACTTC	CASVGWVSETQYF
TRBV11-2	few	TRBJ2-7	-	TGTGCCAGCAGCGGCAGGGTTCTTAGGCGGGAGCAGTACTTC	CASSGRVLRREQYF
TRBV7-2	once	TRBJ1-4	-	TGTGCCAGCAGGTCGTGGGAGGACTCAACAGATACGCAGTTTTTT	CASRSWEDSTDTQFF
TRBV6-1	many	TRBJ2-7	-	TGTGCCAGCAGTGAGATCCCTCCGGGGCCAAGCTCCTACGAGCAGTACTTC	CASSEIPPGPSSYEQYF
TRBV20-1	-	TRBJ2-1	-	TGCAGTGCTTCTAGAGACAACCGCGCCTACAATGAGCGGTTCTTC	CSASRDNRAYNERFF
TRBV9	-	TRBJ1-5	-	TGTGCCAGCAGCGTCGAGGTTGGTCAGCCCCAGCATTTT	CASSVEVGQPQHF
TRBV12-3/TRBV12-4	-	TRBJ2-5	TRBD1	TGTGCCAGCAGGTTAACCTCAGGGGGCGGGGAGACCCAGTACTTC	CASRLTSGGGETQYF
TRBV4-2	-	TRBJ2-5	TRBD1	TGTGCCAGCAGCCAAGGCGGTTCGGGACAGGGTATTCAGACCCAGTACTTC	CASSQGGSGQGIQTQYF
TRBV24-1	-	TRBJ2-2	-	TGTGCCACCAGTGATTTAGATCCGGGAAACACCGGGGAGCTGTTTTTT	CATSDLDPGNTGELFF
TRBV4-1	-	TRBJ1-2	-	TGCGCCAGCAGCCAAGTCCTGCGGGGCACTAGAGTCGGCTACACCTTC	CASSQVLRGTRVGYTF
TRBV6-2/TRBV6-3	-	TRBJ1-1	-	TGTGCCAGCAGTCCACACTTATTAACCGGGGACACTGAAGCTTTCTTT	CASSPHLLTGDTEAFF
TRBV19	-	TRBJ2-7	TRBD2	TGTGCTAGTAGTCTCACCGGGACTAGCAGCTACGAGCAGTACTTC	CASSLTGTSSYEQYF
TRBV12-3/TRBV12-4	-	TRBJ2-5	-	TGTGCCAGCAGTAGCGGGGGACCAGGGGGGACCCAGTACTTC	CASSSGGPGGTQYF
TRBV10-3	many	TRBJ2-7	-	TGTGCCATCCAGGGAGGTGTTTTGGGCGAGCAGTACTTC	CAIQGGVLGEQYF
TRBV2	-	TRBJ2-3	-	TGTGCCAGCAGTGCCCGGAGAGCAGGAAATCGTTGGGGGACAGATACGCAGTATTTT	CASSARRAGNRWGTDTQYF
TRBV6-6	-	TRBJ2-7	TRBD2	TGTGCCAGCGACACTAGCGGGACCTCCTACGAGCAGTACTTC	CASDTSGTSYEQYF
TRBV29-1	many	TRBJ1-2	-	TGCAGCGTTGAAGATCAAGAAAATGCGCTCTATGGCTACACCTTC	CSVEDQENALYGYTF
TRBV7-9	-	TRBJ2-3	TRBD2	TGTGCCAGCAGCCGAGATAGCGGGGCTAGCACAGATACGCAGTATTTT	CASSRDSGASTDTQYF
TRBV18	-	TRBJ1-6	-	TGTGCCAGCTCACTTACAGAGAATAATTCACCCCTCCACTTT	CASSLTENNSPLHF
TRBV5-1	many	TRBJ2-5	-	TGCGCCAGCAGGGGTGATGCGGGAGAGACCCAGTACTTC	CASRGDAGETQYF
TRBV9	few	TRBJ2-2	-	TGTGCCAGCAGCGCGGACGGACCGAACACCGGGGAGCTGTTTTTT	CASSADGPNTGELFF
TRBV7-2	many	TRBJ2-3	-	TGTGCCAGCAGTTACCGTACAGGAGGCACAGATACGCAGTATTTT	CASSYRTGGTDTQYF
TRBV20-1	many	TRBJ2-1	TRBD2	TGCAGTGCTAGAGAAGCGGGGGGGAATAATGAGCAGTTCTTC	CSAREAGGNNEQFF
TRBV5-1	-	TRBJ1-6	TRBD1	TGCGCCAGCAGCCCCGGGACAGGGGTATCCTATAATTCACCCCTCCACTTT	CASSPGTGVSYNSPLHF
TRBV27	-	TRBJ2-1	TRBD2	TGTGCCAGCAGAATGGGGGGGGGAGCCGATGAGCAGTTCTTC	CASRMGGGADEQFF
TRBV29-1	-	TRBJ2-4	TRBD1	TGCAGCGTGGACAGGGGTTGGGGGAATGAGCAGTACTTC	CSVDRGWGNEQYF
TRBV7-9	-	TRBJ2-7	TRBD2	TGTGCCAGCAGCCGTCGGCGGGAGGGTTCCTACAATGAGCAGTACTTC	CASSRRREGSYNEQYF
TRBV2	-	TRBJ2-7	TRBD1	TGTGCCAGCAGGAGGGACAGCTACAACTCCTACGAGCAGTACTTC	CASRRDSYNSYEQYF
TRBV29-1	-	TRBJ2-2	-	TGCAGCGTTGGTGAGGCGCGGACCGGGGAGCTGTTTTTT	CSVGEARTGELFF
TRBV6-6	many	TRBJ2-1	-	TGTGCCAGCAGTCGGACGGGCTCCTACAATGAGCAGTTCTTC	CASSRTGSYNEQFF
TRBV5-1	-	TRBJ2-1	TRBD2	TGCGCCAGCAGCTTGGCCGGAGCGGGGGAGTACAATGAGCAGTTCTTC	CASSLAGAGEYNEQFF
TRBV11-2	once	TRBJ1-4	-	TGTGCCAGCAGCTTGCTACTGACCTCAACTAATGAAAAACTGTTTTTT	CASSLLLTSTNEKLFF
TRBV12-3/TRBV12-4	few	TRBJ1-5	-	TGTGCCAGCAGTTTAGAATTTAGGGCTCCGGGAGAATATAGCAATCAGCCCCAGCATTTT	CASSLEFRAPGEYSNQPQHF
TRBV12-3/TRBV12-4	few	TRBJ2-3	TRBD2	TGTGCCAGCAGTTTCGGTAGCGGGGAGACAGATACGCAGTATTTT	CASSFGSGETDTQYF
TRBV6-6	-	TRBJ1-1	-	TGTGCCAGCAGTGGTCCGGGACCATCAAACACTGAAGCTTTCTTT	CASSGPGPSNTEAFF
TRBV24-1	-	TRBJ2-1	TRBD2	TGTGCCACCAGTGACTCCGGGACTAGCCTCCCTCATGAGCAGTTCTTC	CATSDSGTSLPHEQFF
TRBV4-2	-	TRBJ1-2	-	TGTGCCAGCAGCCAAGAATATTTTTCGTCTCGTCAGCTCTATGACTACACCTTC	CASSQEYFSSRQLYDYTF
TRBV28	few	TRBJ1-5	-	TGTGCCAGCAGTGGGGCCCATCAGCCCCAGCATTTT	CASSGAHQPQHF
TRBV9	many	TRBJ2-1	TRBD2	TGTGCCAGCAGCGAGAAAGGACTAGCAGTAGAGCAGTTCTTC	CASSEKGLAVEQFF
TRBV2	-	TRBJ2-5	-	TGTGCCAGCAGAAGCAGAGGGGAGACCCAGTACTTC	CASRSRGETQYF
TRBV20-1	few	TRBJ2-7	TRBD2	TGCAGTGCTAGTCGGCTAGCGGGAGGCTTATCGGACGAGCAGTACTTC	CSASRLAGGLSDEQYF
TRBV29-1	once	TRBJ2-1	-	TGCAGCGTTGGTGGACTCAGTACGAGGTTCAATGAGCAGTTCTTC	CSVGGLSTRFNEQFF
TRBV12-3/TRBV12-4	-	TRBJ2-7	-	TGTGCCAGCGGCGGGACCGTCGTCTCCTACGAGCAGTACTTC	CASGGTVVSYEQYF
TRBV5-5	few	TRBJ2-5	TRBD1	TGTGCCAGCTTTCGCAGGGGGCAAGAGACCCAGTACTTC	CASFRRGQETQYF
TRBV20-1	-	TRBJ2-3	TRBD2	TGCAGTGCTAGACTCGCCTCGGGACTAGCGGGGGGGACAGATACGCAGTATTTT	CSARLASGLAGGTDTQYF
TRBV20-1	-	TRBJ2-5	-	TGCAGTGCTAGAGGTCAGGGTTACCCCAATGAGCAGTACTTC	CSARGQGYPNEQYF
TRBV3-1	-	TRBJ2-5	-	TGTGCCAGCAGCCAAGCTCTAGGGGAAGAGACCCAGTACTTC	CASSQALGEETQYF
TRBV10-3	many	TRBJ1-5	-	TGTGCCATCAGTGAGGGAACCAATCAGCCCCAGCATTTT	CAISEGTNQPQHF
TRBV7-6	-	TRBJ2-6	-	TGTGCCAGCAGCAGCAGGGGTGGACCTGGGGCCAACGTCCTGACTTTC	CASSSRGGPGANVLTF
TRBV7-9	-	TRBJ2-1	-	TGTGCCAGCAGCTTAGTTCTAGCCCCTTTATACAATGAGCAGTTCTTC	CASSLVLAPLYNEQFF
TRBV12-3/TRBV12-4	-	TRBJ2-6	-	TGTGCCAGCAGGCCCAAACAGTTCTCTGGGGCCAACGTCCTGACTTTC	CASRPKQFSGANVLTF
TRBV29-1	few	TRBJ1-5	TRBD1	TGCAGCGTCGCGGGGACAGGGAGGAATCAGCCCCAGCATTTT	CSVAGTGRNQPQHF
TRBV12-5	-	TRBJ2-5	TRBD2	TGTGCTAGTGGTTTGGTAGTGACTAGCGGGCACCAAGAGACCCAGTACTTC	CASGLVVTSGHQETQYF
TRBV7-2	-	TRBJ2-3	-	TGTGCCGGCAGCTCTCTTTTCACAGATACGCAGTATTTT	CAGSSLFTDTQYF
TRBV24-1	-	TRBJ2-7	-	TGTGCCACCAGTGGTGGCTCGGGACCCCTATACGAGCAGTACTTC	CATSGGSGPLYEQYF